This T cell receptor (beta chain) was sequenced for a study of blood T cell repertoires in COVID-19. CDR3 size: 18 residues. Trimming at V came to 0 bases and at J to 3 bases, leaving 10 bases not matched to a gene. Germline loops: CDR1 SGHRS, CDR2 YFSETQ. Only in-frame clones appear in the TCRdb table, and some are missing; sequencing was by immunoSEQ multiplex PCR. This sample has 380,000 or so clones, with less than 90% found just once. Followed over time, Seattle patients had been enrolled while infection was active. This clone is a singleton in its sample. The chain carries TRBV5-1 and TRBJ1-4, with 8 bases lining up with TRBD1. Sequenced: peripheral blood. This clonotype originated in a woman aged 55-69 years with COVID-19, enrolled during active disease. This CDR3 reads CASSLVQGAYRSNEKLFF. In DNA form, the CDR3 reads TGCGCCAGCAGCTTGGTGCAGGGGGCCTATCGTTCTAATGAAAAACTGTTTTTT.